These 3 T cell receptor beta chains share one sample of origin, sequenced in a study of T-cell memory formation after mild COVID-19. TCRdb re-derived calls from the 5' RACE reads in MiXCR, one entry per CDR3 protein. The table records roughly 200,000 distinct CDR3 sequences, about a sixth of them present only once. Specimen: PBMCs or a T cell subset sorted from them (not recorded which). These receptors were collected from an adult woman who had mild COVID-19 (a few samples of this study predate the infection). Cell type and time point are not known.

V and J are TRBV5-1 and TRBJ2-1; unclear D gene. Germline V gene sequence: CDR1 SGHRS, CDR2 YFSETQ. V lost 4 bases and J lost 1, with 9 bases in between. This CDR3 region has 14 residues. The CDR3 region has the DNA TGCGCCAGCAGCCCACAAATTTCCTACAATGAGCAGTTCTTC. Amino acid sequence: CASSPQISYNEQFF.

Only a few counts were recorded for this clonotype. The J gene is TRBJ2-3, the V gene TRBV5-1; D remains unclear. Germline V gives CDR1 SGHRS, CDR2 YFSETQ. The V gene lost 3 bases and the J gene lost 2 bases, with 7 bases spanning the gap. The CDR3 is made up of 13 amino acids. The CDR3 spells CASSSHLTDTQYF. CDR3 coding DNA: TGCGCCAGCAGCTCTCATCTCACAGATACGCAGTATTTT.

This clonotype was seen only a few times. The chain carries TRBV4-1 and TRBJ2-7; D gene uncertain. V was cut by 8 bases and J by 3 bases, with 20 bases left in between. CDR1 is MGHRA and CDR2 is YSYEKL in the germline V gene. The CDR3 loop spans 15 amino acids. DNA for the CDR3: TGCGCCAGCTCCCAAATGGGCTTAGGTTACTACGAGCAGTACTTC. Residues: CASSQMGLGYYEQYF.